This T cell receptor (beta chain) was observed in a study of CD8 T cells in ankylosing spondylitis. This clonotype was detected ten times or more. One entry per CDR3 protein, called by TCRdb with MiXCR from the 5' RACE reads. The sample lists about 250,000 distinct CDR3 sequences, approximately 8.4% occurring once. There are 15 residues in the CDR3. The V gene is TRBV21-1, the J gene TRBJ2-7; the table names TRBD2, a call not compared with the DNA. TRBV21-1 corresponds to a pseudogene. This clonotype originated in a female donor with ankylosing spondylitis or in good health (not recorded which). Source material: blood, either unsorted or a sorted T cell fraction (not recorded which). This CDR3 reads CASSSSRDSTYEQYF. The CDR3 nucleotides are TGTGCCAGCAGCAGTAGCCGGGACTCGACCTACGAGCAGTACTTC.